Here is one T cell receptor (beta chain) with its context. In blood CD8+ and CD4+ T cells, TCR beta underwent sequencing. This entry comes from a study of CD8 T cells in Susac syndrome. Trimming took off 3 bases at V and 6 bases at J, with 14 bases between the two ends. This CDR3 is 15 amino acids long. Germline-derived CDR1 and CDR2 are MDHEN and SYDVKM. Random hexamers primed reverse transcription of about 0.45 to 1 ug RNA. The amplification used immunoSEQ multiplex PCR on TCR beta CDR3; it spanned 54 Vbeta and 13 Jbeta. TCRdb fed the immunoSEQ multiplex PCR reads into MiXCR, producing one record per CDR3 protein. The table has 75,000 to 95,000 distinct CDR3 sequences, 91% seen once.

The chain joins TRBV28 to TRBJ2-2; unclear D gene. Material: CD8+ T cells from PBMCs. The TCR was taken from a human donor with multiple sclerosis. In nucleotides, the CDR3 is TGTGCCAGCAGTTTTGGCGGATTTGGCCCCGGGGAGCTGTTTTTT. It codes for CASSFGGFGPGELFF.